These T cell receptor beta chains were read from a single sample in a study of T cell responses to AZD1222 COVID-19 vaccine. Repertoires were generated with immunoSEQ multiplex PCR, while TCRdb's copy carries only in-frame clones and drops some. Here the sample spans 100,000 to 150,000 clones, approximately 90% being singletons. Sequencing used peripheral blood, obtained 28 days after the second AZD1222 dose. These receptors came from an adult who received the AZD1222 COVID-19 vaccine. CDR3s include the opening cysteine and the closing phenylalanine or tryptophan. The D gene is left open where the match is weak. Size tells how often a clone was seen (once, few, many) or the class of an expanded clone, and some rows leave it out.

clone size: .
CDR3 length: 14
D gene: .
J gene: TRBJ2-7
V gene: TRBV5-6
CDR3 protein: CASSLGGSTYEQYF
CDR3 DNA: TGTGCCAGCAGCTTGGGTGGATCCACCTACGAGCAGTACTTC

clone size: .
CDR3 length: 14
D gene: .
J gene: TRBJ2-7
V gene: TRBV25-1
CDR3 protein: CASSDTGSSYEQYF
CDR3 DNA: TGTGCCAGCAGTGATACAGGGAGCTCCTACGAGCAGTACTTC

clone size: .
CDR3 length: 14
D gene: .
J gene: TRBJ2-7
V gene: TRBV3-1/TRBV3-2
CDR3 protein: CASRPGRTRIEQYF
CDR3 DNA: TGTGCCAGCAGGCCCGGGAGAACCCGTATTGAGCAGTACTTC

clone size: .
CDR3 length: 15
D gene: .
J gene: TRBJ2-3
V gene: TRBV27
CDR3 protein: CASSEQAPSTDTQYF
CDR3 DNA: TGTGCCAGCAGTGAACAGGCGCCTAGCACAGATACGCAGTATTTT

clone size: .
CDR3 length: 16
D gene: .
J gene: TRBJ1-4
V gene: TRBV5-8
CDR3 protein: CASSSQTVGSNEKLFF
CDR3 DNA: TGTGCCAGCAGCTCCCAAACCGTGGGTTCAAATGAAAAACTGTTTTTT

clone size: .
CDR3 length: 15
D gene: .
J gene: TRBJ2-7
V gene: TRBV7-2
CDR3 protein: CASSLEWSSSYEQYF
CDR3 DNA: TGTGCCAGCAGCTTAGAATGGTCTAGCTCCTACGAGCAGTACTTC

clone size: .
CDR3 length: 13
D gene: TRBD1
J gene: TRBJ1-2
V gene: TRBV5-1
CDR3 protein: CASSLTGEYGYTF
CDR3 DNA: TGCGCCAGCAGTCTGACAGGGGAGTACGGCTACACCTTC

clone size: few
CDR3 length: 15
D gene: TRBD1
J gene: TRBJ2-4
V gene: TRBV24-1
CDR3 protein: CATSDSGTGQNIQYF
CDR3 DNA: TGTGCCACCAGTGACTCAGGGACAGGCCAAAACATTCAGTACTTC

clone size: once
CDR3 length: 14
D gene: .
J gene: TRBJ1-5
V gene: TRBV7-9
CDR3 protein: CASSPGGANQPQHF
CDR3 DNA: TGTGCCAGCAGCCCCGGGGGGGCAAATCAGCCCCAGCATTTT

clone size: .
CDR3 length: 14
D gene: TRBD1
J gene: TRBJ1-1
V gene: TRBV6-5
CDR3 protein: CASRLGTANTEAFF
CDR3 DNA: TGTGCCAGCAGGCTCGGGACAGCCAACACTGAAGCTTTCTTT

clone size: .
CDR3 length: 13
D gene: TRBD2
J gene: TRBJ2-7
V gene: TRBV27
CDR3 protein: CASTSGLAHEQYF
CDR3 DNA: TGTGCCAGCACTTCGGGACTAGCGCACGAGCAGTACTTC